Below are 5 T cell receptor beta chains sequenced from a single sample in a study of prognosis after radiotherapy for stage I lung cancer (dated by TCRdb to the early 2020s). Sequenced using an Illumina HiSeq 3000. Two rounds of multiplex PCR were used to amplify the TCR beta CDR3 region from genomic DNA. In the first round of PCR, primers specific to each TRBV and TRBJ gene were used, and the primer sequences are filed in Chinese patent CN105087789A. The public reads were quality trimmed at Q25 with fastp and then assembled into clones with MiXCR by TCRdb, keeping productive beta chains. Each CDR3 protein appears once, grouped with its most common genes and DNA. This sample gives 25,000 to 35,000 distinct CDR3 sequences in total; approximately 44% of them show up just once. About 16% of the sample goes to the ten largest clones. Sequencing was performed on PBMCs, taken before or after stereotactic body radiation therapy (not recorded which). These TCRs come from a donor aged 50 or older with non-small cell lung cancer.

This clonotype was counted many times. V usage is TRBV18 and J usage is TRBJ2-1; tentative D call: TRBD2 (5 bases). The ends were cut back, 3 bases at V and 4 bases at J, with 13 bases in the middle. Germline CDR1 KGHSH, CDR2 LQKENI. The CDR3 consists of 15 residues. CDR3 nucleotides: TGTGCCAGCTCACCGTCGAGGGAGCCATACAATGAGCAGTTCTTC. Translated: CASSPSREPYNEQFF.

With regard to this clonotype: A single base is all that separates this from a far larger clone, so a read error is likely. The rearrangement links TRBV6-8 to TRBJ2-2; TRBD2 matches 10 bases. The V gene's germline CDR1 is MNHGY and CDR2 SAAAGT. The CDR3 contains 14 residues. CDR3: CASSQRGGPGDLFF. The CDR3 DNA is TGTGCCAGCAGTCAGCGGGGGGGCCCCGGGGATCTGTTTTTT.

With regard to this clonotype: Its ends do not fully match the called genes, so a read error is possible. The chain links TRBV27 to TRBJ2-3; unclear D gene. The germline V gene has CDR1 MNHEY and CDR2 SMNVEV (reference sequence). The CDR3 loop spans 15 amino acids. The CDR3 reads CASILSLGITDTQYF. CDR3 coding DNA: TGTGCCAGCATTTTATCCCTGGGGATCACAGATACGCAGTATTTT.

The chain employs TRBV28 and TRBJ2-3; 9 bases are a match to TRBD2. The length of the CDR3 is 19 residues. Germline assignment: CDR1 MDHEN and CDR2 SYDVKM. The J segment lost 0 bases and the V segment lost 7 bases, leaving 17 bases of the junction unmatched. CDR3 nucleotide sequence: TGTGCCAGCATTTTCAGGGTTCTAGCGGGATTCCTCAGCACAGATACGCAGTATTTT. It yields the protein CASIFRVLAGFLSTDTQYF.

This clonotype showed up many times. V gene TRBV2 combines with J gene TRBJ1-1, with no clear D. Germline V gene sequence: CDR1 SNHLY, CDR2 FYNNEI. This CDR3 is built from 13 residues. V dropped 3 bases and J dropped 3 bases, with 8 bases sitting between them. The DNA for the CDR3 is TGTGCCAGCAGTGATGAGCCTGACACTGAAGCTTTCTTT. Translation gives CASSDEPDTEAFF.